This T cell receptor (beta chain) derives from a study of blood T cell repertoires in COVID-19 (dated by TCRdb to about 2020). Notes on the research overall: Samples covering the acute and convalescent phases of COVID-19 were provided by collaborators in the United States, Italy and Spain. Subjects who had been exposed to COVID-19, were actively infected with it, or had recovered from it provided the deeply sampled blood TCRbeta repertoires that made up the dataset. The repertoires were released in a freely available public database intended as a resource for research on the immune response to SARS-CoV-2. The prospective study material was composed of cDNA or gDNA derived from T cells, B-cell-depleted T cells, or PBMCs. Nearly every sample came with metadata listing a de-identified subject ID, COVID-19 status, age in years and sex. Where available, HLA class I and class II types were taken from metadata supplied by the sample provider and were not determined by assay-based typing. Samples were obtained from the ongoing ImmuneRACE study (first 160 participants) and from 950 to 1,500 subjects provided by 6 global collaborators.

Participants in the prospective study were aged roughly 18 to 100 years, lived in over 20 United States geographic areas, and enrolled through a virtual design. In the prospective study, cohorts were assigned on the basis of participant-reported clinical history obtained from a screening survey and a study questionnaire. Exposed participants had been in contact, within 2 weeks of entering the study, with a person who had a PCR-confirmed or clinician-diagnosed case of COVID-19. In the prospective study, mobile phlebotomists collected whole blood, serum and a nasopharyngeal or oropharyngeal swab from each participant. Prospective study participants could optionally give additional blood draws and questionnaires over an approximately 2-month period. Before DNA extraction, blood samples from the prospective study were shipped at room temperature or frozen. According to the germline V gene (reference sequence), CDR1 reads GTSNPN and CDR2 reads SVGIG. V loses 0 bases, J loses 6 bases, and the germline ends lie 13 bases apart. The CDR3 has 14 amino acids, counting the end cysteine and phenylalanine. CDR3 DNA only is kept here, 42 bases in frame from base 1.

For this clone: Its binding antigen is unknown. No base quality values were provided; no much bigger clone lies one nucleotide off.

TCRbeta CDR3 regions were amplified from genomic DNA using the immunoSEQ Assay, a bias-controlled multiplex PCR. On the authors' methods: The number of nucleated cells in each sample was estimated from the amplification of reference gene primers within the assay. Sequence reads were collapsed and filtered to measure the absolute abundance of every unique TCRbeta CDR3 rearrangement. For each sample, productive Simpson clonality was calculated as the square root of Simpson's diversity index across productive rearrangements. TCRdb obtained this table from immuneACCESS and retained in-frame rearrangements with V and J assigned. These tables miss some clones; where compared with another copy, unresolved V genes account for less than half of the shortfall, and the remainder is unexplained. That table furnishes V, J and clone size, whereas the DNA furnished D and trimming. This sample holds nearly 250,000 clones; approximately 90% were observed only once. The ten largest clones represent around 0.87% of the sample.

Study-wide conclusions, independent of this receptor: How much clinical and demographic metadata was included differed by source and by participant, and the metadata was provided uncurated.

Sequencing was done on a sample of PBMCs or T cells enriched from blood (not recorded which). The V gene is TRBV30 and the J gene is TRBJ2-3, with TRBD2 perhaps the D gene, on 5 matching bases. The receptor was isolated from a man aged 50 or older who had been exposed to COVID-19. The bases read TGTGCCTGGAGTGTAGTTCACCCGGGGGATACGCAGTATTTT. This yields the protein CAWSVVHPGDTQYF.